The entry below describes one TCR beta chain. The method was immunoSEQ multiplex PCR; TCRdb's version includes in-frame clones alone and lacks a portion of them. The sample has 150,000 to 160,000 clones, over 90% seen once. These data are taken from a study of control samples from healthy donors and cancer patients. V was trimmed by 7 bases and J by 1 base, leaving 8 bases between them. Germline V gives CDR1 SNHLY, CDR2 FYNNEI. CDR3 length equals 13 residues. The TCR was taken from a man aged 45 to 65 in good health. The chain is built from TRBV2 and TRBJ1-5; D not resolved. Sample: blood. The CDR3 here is CASMDTSNQPQHF. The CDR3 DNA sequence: TGTGCCAGCATGGATACGAGCAATCAGCCCCAGCATTTT.